Listed below are T cell receptor beta chains from one sample, sequenced in a study of cytomegalovirus exposure and HLA in healthy donors. Repertoires were generated with immunoSEQ multiplex PCR, while TCRdb's copy carries only in-frame clones and drops some. The table lists around 200,000 clones. Sequenced material: PBMCs. These receptors were taken from a woman aged 18 to 35 in good health and CMV-seropositive. Both conserved end residues are part of each CDR3. A D gene is named only where the DNA matches it firmly.

TRBJ2-7 NA TRBV9 TGTGCCAGCAGCGTAGGTTCCAGCTCCTACGAGCAGTACTTC CASSVGSSSYEQYF
TRBJ2-1 NA TRBV1 TGCACCAGCAGCCAAGTGGAACTGGGAGGGAATGAGCAGTTCTTC CTSSQVELGGNEQFF
TRBJ1-2 NA TRBV30 TGCGCCTGGAGGGGCTTACAGGCCACCGACTTC CAWRGLQATDF
TRBJ2-4 TRBD2 TRBV4-1 TGCGCCAGCAGCCCGGGACAGGGGAAAACTAGCGGGAGGACGGTATACATTCAGTACTTC CASSPGQGKTSGRTVYIQYF
TRBJ1-1 NA TRBV5-1 TGCGCCAGCAGCCCATCAACAGTTAACACTGAAGCTTTCTTT CASSPSTVNTEAFF
TRBJ2-5 TRBD2 TRBV11-1 TGTGCCAGCAGCCCCGTCGCGGGAGGGCTCGGGACCCAGTACTTC CASSPVAGGLGTQYF
TRBJ1-2 NA TRBV4-3 TGCGCCAGCAGCCTCCGAGGGGGTTTTAACTATGGCTACACCTTC CASSLRGGFNYGYTF
TRBJ2-6 NA TRBV19 TGTGCCAGTAGTAACCTCGGAGATAAATCGCGCTCTGGGGCCAACGTCCTGACTTTC CASSNLGDKSRSGANVLTF
TRBJ1-5 NA TRBV28 TGTGCCAGCAGCGGACAGACATATCAGCCCCAGCATTTT CASSGQTYQPQHF
TRBJ1-6 TRBD1 TRBV15 TGTGCCACCACCCGACAGGGGAATAATTCACCCCTCCACTTT CATTRQGNNSPLHF
TRBJ1-1 NA TRBV23-1 TGCGCCACCCCCTCAAAGGGACAAGGGAACACTGAAGCTTTCTTT CATPSKGQGNTEAFF
TRBJ2-2 TRBD2 TRBV6-4 TGTGCCAGCAGTGTCGGAGCGGGAGAGGTCGGGGAGCTGTTTTTT CASSVGAGEVGELFF
TRBJ1-2 NA TRBV14 TGTGCCAGCAGCCAAGAACGGGGGGGGCCTAGCTATGGCTACACCTTC CASSQERGGPSYGYTF
TRBJ1-2 NA TRBV5-4 TGTGCCAGCAGCTTGGGACAGACCTATGGCTACACCTTC CASSLGQTYGYTF
TRBJ2-1 TRBD2 TRBV4-2 TGTGCCAGCAGCCAAGGATTTGGGACTAGATATGGTGAGCAGTTCTTC CASSQGFGTRYGEQFF
TRBJ1-1 NA TRBV27 TGTGCCAGCAGACCACTCGACAGGAGGAACACTGAAGCTTTCTTT CASRPLDRRNTEAFF
TRBJ2-5 TRBD2 TRBV4-2 TGTGCCAGCAGACAGGGGAAACCTAGCGGGGGGGCCCGGGAGACCCAGTACTTC CASRQGKPSGGARETQYF
TRBJ2-7 TRBD1 TRBV19 TGTGCCAGTAGTACCCAGACAGGGGGCTGGGAGCAGTACTTC CASSTQTGGWEQYF
TRBJ2-7 NA TRBV5-4 TGTGCCAGCAGCTCGCTGATAGGGGGGGATAACGAGCAGTACTTC CASSSLIGGDNEQYF
TRBJ2-7 NA TRBV18 TGTGCCAGCTCACCACGACAGGTCCACGAGCAGTACTTC CASSPRQVHEQYF
TRBJ2-5 TRBD2 TRBV6-5 TGTGCCAGCAGTTTAGCGGGGGGCATCCAAGAGACCCAGTACTTC CASSLAGGIQETQYF
TRBJ2-7 TRBD1 TRBV2 TGTGCCAGCAGCACCGGGACAGGGAGGAACGAGCAGTACTTC CASSTGTGRNEQYF
TRBJ2-7 NA TRBV7-9 TGTGCCAGCAGCCCATCTTTGCGCGGGCCTACCTACGAGCAGTACTTC CASSPSLRGPTYEQYF
TRBJ1-2 NA TRBV20-1 TGCAGTGCTAGTCAACTGTTTGCCTTC CSASQLFAF
TRBJ2-2 NA TRBV25-1 TGTGCCAGCAGTGACCTCTCAAGCGGGCTGGGCCTTACCGGGGAGCTGTTTTTT CASSDLSSGLGLTGELFF
TRBJ1-2 NA TRBV7-2 TGTGCCAGCAGCTTAGTTCCTCCAGGGGCAGACTATGGCTACACCTTC CASSLVPPGADYGYTF
TRBJ1-2 NA TRBV27 TGTGCCAGCAGTTTCCGGGTTAACTATGGCTACACCTTC CASSFRVNYGYTF
TRBJ1-2 TRBD1 TRBV2 TGTGCCAGCAGTGAAAGGGACAGGGCACACTACACCTTC CASSERDRAHYTF
TRBJ1-4 NA TRBV5-4 TGTGCCAGCAGCTTAGCCCAGGATGAAAAACTGTTTTTT CASSLAQDEKLFF
TRBJ1-1 NA TRBV5-5 TGTGCCAGCAGCCCCCTAACAGGCCTCATAAACACTGAAGCTTTCTTT CASSPLTGLINTEAFF
TRBJ2-1 NA TRBV12-1 TGTGCCAGCAGCTTTAAGGGACTAGTCTTTGGTGAGCAGTTCTTC CASSFKGLVFGEQFF
TRBJ2-1 TRBD2 TRBV2 TGTGCCAGCAGGCGACTAGCGGGAGTCACGAATGAGCAGTTCTTC CASRRLAGVTNEQFF
TRBJ2-1 TRBD2 TRBV19 TGTGCCAGCGGACTAGCCTACAATGAGCAGTTCTTC CASGLAYNEQFF
TRBJ1-1 NA TRBV5-1 TGCGCCAGCAGCCTCAGTGGTCTTAACACTGAAGCTTTCTTT CASSLSGLNTEAFF
TRBJ1-2 TRBD1 TRBV6-1 TGTGCCAGCAGTGAAGCCAGGGGGCGCGGCTACACCTTC CASSEARGRGYTF
TRBJ2-2 TRBD2 TRBV11-1 TGTGCCAGCAGCTTATTTTTCGGGGGGGCCGGGGAGCCGTTTTTT CASSLFFGGAGEPFF
TRBJ1-1 TRBD1 TRBV6-1 TGTGCCGCAAGACAGGGGGCGAACACTGAAGCTTTCTTT CAARQGANTEAFF
TRBJ2-3 TRBD1 TRBV7-2 TGTGCCAGCAGCCATCGCCGACAGGGGGTGAGGACAGATACGCAGTATTTT CASSHRRQGVRTDTQYF
TRBJ1-2 NA TRBV2 TGTGCAACGAGAGCGGGGTCAGATGGCTACACCTTC CATRAGSDGYTF
TRBJ2-1 NA TRBV19 TGTGCCAGTAGTAACAGACCCTCCTACAATGAGCAGTTCTTC CASSNRPSYNEQFF
TRBJ2-3 NA TRBV10-3 TGTGCCATCAGTGACAGGGAAAGGACAGATACGCAGTATTTT CAISDRERTDTQYF
TRBJ1-3 NA TRBV30 TGTGCCTGGACGGGGTCTGGAAACACCATATATTTT CAWTGSGNTIYF